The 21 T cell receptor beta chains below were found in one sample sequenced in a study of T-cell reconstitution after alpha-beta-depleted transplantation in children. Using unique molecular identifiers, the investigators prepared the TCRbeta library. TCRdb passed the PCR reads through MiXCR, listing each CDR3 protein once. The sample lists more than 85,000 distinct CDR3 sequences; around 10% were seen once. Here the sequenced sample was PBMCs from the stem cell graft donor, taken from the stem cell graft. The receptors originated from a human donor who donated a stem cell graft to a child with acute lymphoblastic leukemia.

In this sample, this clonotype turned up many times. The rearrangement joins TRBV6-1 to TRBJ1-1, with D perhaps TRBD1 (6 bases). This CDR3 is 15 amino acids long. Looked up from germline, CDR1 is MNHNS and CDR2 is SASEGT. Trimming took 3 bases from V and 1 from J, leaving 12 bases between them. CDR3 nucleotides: TGTGCCAGCAGTGACCTTGGACAGCCGAACACTGAAGCTTTCTTT. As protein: CASSDLGQPNTEAFF.

The CDR3 coding sequence is TGTGCCAGCAGCTTAGTCAGAAGGAACACTGAAGCTTTCTTT. It translates to CASSLVRRNTEAFF. The chain recombines TRBV11-2 with TRBJ1-1, with no clear D. CDR1 is SGHAT and CDR2 is FQNNGV in the germline V gene. CDR3 length: 14 residues. V was trimmed by 1 base and J by 1 base, leaving 7 bases between them. Looking up the rest from reference TRBV11-2 and TRBJ1-1 gives the full variable domain: EAGVAQSPRYKIIEKRQSVAFWCNPISGHATLYWYQQILGQGPKLLIQFQNNGVVDDSQLPKDRFSAERLKGVDSTLKIQPAKLEDSAVYLCASSLVRRNTEAFFGQGTRLTVV.

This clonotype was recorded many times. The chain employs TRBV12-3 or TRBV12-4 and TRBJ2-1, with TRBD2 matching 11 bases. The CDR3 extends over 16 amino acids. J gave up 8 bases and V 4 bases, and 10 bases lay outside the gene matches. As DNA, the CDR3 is TGTGCCAGCAGTTCCCGGATAGCGGGGGGGTCATATGAGCAGTTCTTC. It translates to CASSSRIAGGSYEQFF.

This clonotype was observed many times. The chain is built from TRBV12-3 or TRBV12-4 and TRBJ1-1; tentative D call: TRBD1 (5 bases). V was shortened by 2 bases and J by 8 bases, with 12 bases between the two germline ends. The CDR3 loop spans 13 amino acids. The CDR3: CASSLSSGDEAFF. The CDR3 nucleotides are TGTGCCAGCAGTTTATCTTCCGGGGACGAAGCTTTCTTT.

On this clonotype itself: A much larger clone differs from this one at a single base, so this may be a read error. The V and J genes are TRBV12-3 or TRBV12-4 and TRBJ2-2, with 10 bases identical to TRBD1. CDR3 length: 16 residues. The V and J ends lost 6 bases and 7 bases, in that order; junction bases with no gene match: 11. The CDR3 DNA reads TGTGCCAGCAGCTCCAACCGACAGGGGGCGGGCGGGGAGCTGTTTTTT. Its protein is CASSSNRQGAGGELFF.

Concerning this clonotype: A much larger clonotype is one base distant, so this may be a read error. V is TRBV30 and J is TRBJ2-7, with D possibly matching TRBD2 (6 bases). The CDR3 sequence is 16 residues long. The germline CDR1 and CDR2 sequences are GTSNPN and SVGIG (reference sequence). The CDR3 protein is CAWSLPGGFGSYEEYF. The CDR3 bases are TGTGCCTGGTCACTTCCAGGAGGGTTCGGCTCCTACGAGGAGTACTTC. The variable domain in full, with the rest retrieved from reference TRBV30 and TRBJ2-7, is SQTIHQWPATLVQPVGSPLSLECTVEGTSNPNLYWYRQAAGRGLQLLFYSVGIGQISSEVPQNLSASRPQDRQFILSSKKLLLSDSGFYLCAWSLPGGFGSYEEYFGPGTRLTVT.

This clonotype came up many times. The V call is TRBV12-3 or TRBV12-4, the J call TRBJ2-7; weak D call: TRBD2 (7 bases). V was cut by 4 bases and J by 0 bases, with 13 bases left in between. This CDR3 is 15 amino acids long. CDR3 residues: CASSSRGGHSYEQYF. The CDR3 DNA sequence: TGTGCCAGCAGTTCTCGCGGGGGCCACTCCTACGAGCAGTACTTC.

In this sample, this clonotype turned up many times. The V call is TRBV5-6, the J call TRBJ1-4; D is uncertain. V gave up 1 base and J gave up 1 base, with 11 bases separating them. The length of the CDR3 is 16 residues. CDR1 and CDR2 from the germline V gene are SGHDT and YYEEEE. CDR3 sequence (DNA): TGTGCCAGCAGCTTGAGCCCCGGAAGAACTAATGAAAAACTGTTTTTT. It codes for CASSLSPGRTNEKLFF.

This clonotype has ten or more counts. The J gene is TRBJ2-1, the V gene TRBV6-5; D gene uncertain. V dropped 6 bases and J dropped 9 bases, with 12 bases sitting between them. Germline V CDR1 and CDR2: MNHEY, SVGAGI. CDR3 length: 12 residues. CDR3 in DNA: TGTGCCAGCAGATCGGACCGCGGTGAGCAGTTCTTC. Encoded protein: CASRSDRGEQFF.

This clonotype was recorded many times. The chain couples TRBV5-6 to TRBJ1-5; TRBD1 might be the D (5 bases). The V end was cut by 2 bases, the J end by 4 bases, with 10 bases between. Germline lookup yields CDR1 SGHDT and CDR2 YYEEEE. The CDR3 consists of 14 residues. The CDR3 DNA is TGTGCCAGCAGCTTCGGGACGGAAAATCAGCCCCAGCATTTT. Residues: CASSFGTENQPQHF.

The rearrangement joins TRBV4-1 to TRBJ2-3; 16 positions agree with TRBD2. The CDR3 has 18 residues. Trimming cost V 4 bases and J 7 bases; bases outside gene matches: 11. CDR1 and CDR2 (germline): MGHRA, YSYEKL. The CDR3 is CASSRQLGLAGGSYTQYF. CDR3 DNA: TGCGCCAGCAGCCGACAATTGGGACTAGCGGGAGGGTCCTATACGCAGTATTTT.

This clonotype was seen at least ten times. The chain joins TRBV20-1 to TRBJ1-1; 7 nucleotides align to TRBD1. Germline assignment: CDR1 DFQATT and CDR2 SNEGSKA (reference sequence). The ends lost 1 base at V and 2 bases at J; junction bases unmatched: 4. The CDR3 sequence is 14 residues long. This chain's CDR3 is CSARVQGENTEAFF. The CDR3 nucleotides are TGCAGTGCTAGAGTTCAGGGGGAAAACACTGAAGCTTTCTTT.

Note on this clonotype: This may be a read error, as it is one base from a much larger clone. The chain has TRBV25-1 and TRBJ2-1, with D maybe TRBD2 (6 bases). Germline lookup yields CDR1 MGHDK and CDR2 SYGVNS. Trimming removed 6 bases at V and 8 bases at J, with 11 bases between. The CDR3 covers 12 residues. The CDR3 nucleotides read TGTGCCAGCAGCACGGGAGTAGATGAGCAGTTCTTC. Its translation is CASSTGVDEQFF. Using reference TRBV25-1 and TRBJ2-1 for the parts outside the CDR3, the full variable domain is EADIYQTPRYLVIGTGKKITLECSQTMGHDKMYWYQQDPGMELHLIHYSYGVNSTEKGDLSSESTVSRIRTEHFPLTLESARPSHTSQYLCASSTGVDEQFFGPGTRLTVL.

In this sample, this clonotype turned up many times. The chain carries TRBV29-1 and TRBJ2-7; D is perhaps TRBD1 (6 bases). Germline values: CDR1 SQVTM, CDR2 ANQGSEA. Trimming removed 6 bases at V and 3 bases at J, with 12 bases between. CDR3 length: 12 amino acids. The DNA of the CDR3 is TGCAGCGTGAGGGACACCTACTACGAGCAGTACTTC. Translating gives CSVRDTYYEQYF.

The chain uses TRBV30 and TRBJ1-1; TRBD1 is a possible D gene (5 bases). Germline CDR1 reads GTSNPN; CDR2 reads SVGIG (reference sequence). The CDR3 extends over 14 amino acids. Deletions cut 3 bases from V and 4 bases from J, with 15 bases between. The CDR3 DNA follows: TGTGCCTGGAGAGGTGGTGGAGGGGCCACTGAAGCTTTCTTT. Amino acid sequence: CAWRGGGGATEAFF.

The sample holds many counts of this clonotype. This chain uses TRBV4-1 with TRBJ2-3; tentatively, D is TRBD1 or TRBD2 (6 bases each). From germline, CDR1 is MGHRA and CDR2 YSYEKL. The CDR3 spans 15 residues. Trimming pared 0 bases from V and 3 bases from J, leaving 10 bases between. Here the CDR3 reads CASSQDRGDTDTQYF. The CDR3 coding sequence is TGCGCCAGCAGCCAAGATAGGGGGGATACAGATACGCAGTATTTT.

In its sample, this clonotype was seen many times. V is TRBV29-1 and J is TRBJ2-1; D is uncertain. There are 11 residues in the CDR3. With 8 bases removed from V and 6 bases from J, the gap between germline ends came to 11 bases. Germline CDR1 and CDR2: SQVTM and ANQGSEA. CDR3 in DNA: TGCAGCTCCCGTTGGAGCAATGAGCAGTTCTTC. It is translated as CSSRWSNEQFF.

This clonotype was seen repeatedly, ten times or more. CDR3 in amino acids: CASSYGALATEAFF. The CDR3 nucleotides read TGTGCCAGCAGTTACGGGGCGCTGGCCACTGAAGCTTTCTTT. The V and J genes are TRBV6-5 and TRBJ1-1, with D possibly TRBD1 on 5 matching bases. Trimming took 2 bases from V and 4 from J, leaving 11 bases between them. CDR1 and CDR2 (germline): MNHEY, SVGAGI. The CDR3 loop spans 14 amino acids.

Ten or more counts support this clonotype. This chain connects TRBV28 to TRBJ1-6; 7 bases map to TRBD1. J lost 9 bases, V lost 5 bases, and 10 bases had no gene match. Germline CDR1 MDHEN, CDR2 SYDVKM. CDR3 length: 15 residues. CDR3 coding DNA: TGTGCCAGCAGTCGACCGGGACAGCGGATTTCACCCCTCCACTTT. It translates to CASSRPGQRISPLHF.

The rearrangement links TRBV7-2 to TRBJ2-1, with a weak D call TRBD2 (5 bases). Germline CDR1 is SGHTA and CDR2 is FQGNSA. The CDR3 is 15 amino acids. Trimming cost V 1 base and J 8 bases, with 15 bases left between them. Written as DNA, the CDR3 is TGTGCCAGCAGCTTAGTCCCTATTCGGCGGGATGAGCAGTTCTTC. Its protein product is CASSLVPIRRDEQFF. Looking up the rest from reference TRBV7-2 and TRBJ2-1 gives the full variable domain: GAGVSQSPSNKVTEKGKDVELRCDPISGHTALYWYRQSLGQGLEFLIYFQGNSAPDKSGLPSDRFSAERTGGSVSTLTIQRTQQEDSAVYLCASSLVPIRRDEQFFGPGTRLTVL.

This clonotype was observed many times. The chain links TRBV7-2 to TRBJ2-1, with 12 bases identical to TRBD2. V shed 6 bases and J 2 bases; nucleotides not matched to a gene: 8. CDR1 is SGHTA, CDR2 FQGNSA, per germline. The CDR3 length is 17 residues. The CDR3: CASSHTSGRPTYNEQFF. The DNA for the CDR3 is TGTGCCAGCAGTCATACTAGCGGGAGGCCAACCTACAATGAGCAGTTCTTC.